The sequence of this T cell receptor beta chain was determined in a study of shared clonotypes between healthy human individuals. Study results and caveats: Sorted-subset samples were not fully sequenced, rarefaction indicated.

TCRdb's copy holds only in-frame clones and misses some; the assay was immunoSEQ multiplex PCR. Of under 350,000 clones listed, around 86% are singletons. This CDR3 region has 14 residues. Germline CDR1 reads MDHEN; CDR2 reads SYDVKM. V was cut by 9 bases and J by 3 bases, with 17 bases left in between. Concerning this clone itself: Its antigen is still unknown.

The sequencing input was memory CD8+ T cells sorted from blood. Regarding subset: CD45RO+ cells pooled with CCR7-negative TemRA cells. This chain uses TRBV28 with TRBJ1-1, with a weak D call TRBD1 (5 bases). The sequence came from a man younger than 35 in good health. This CDR3 is CASLLGPRDTEAFF. The CDR3, as DNA: TGTGCCAGTCTCCTGGGGCCACGGGACACTGAAGCTTTCTTT.